The clone carrying this TCR beta chain was found once. This entry comes from a study of blood T cell repertoires in COVID-19. For the study at large: T cells, B-cell-depleted T cells, or PBMCs supplied cDNA or gDNA.

The CDR3 covers 18 residues. Unmatched junction bases numbered 15, after V lost 3 bases and J lost 4 bases. Germline V gene data show CDR1 as LGHNT and CDR2 as FRNRAP. Repertoires were generated with immunoSEQ multiplex PCR, while TCRdb's copy carries only in-frame clones and drops some. The sample records 200,000 to 250,000 clones, 88% being singletons. What was sequenced was PBMCs or T cells enriched from blood (not recorded which). V is TRBV12-5 and J is TRBJ2-7, with TRBD2 matching 10 bases. The sequence was collected from a woman in her 30s who had been exposed to COVID-19. Here the CDR3 reads CASGLLLAGARRVYEQYF. DNA for the CDR3: TGTGCTAGTGGTTTACTTCTAGCGGGGGCCAGGAGGGTATACGAGCAGTACTTC.